This TCR beta chain emerged from a study of response to subunit inactivated influenza vaccine. Study findings and constraints: Each seasonal influenza vaccination, the authors suggested, recruits few new T cells.

The junction had 7 bases not matched to a gene; V was cut back by 8 bases and J by 11 bases. This CDR3 has 11 amino acids. Germline CDR1 MNHEY, CDR2 SVGEGT. TCRdb recomputed calls from the RT-PCR reads with MiXCR, one row per CDR3 protein. Among 590,000 or so distinct CDR3 sequences listed, 14% were seen once. This clonotype was recorded a few times. As yet, its antigen is unknown. The sample consisted of PBMCs from blood, taken roughly 15 days before vaccination. The V and J genes are TRBV6-2 or TRBV6-3 and TRBJ2-3; 7 positions agree with TRBD1. The receptor was derived from a man over 45 who received an inactivated influenza vaccine. CDR3 nucleotide sequence: TGTGCCAGCGGATTCCGGGACAGGCAGTATTTT. Residues: CASGFRDRQYF.